In this sample, the clone carrying this TCR beta chain turned up many times. The same CDR3 also results from other DNA sequences found in this sample. These data are taken from a study of cytomegalovirus exposure and HLA in healthy donors. The PCR had 60 Vbeta and 13 Jbeta primers. The assay was immunoSEQ multiplex PCR, and TCRdb's table has in-frame clones only and misses some. Of more than 110,000 clones in the sample, about four fifths were seen once. This CDR3 is built from 14 residues. Germline V gives CDR1 LNHDA, CDR2 SQIVND (reference sequence). The V gene lost 5 bases and the J gene lost 4 bases, with 14 bases spanning the gap.

The TCR sequence derives from a man aged 25 to 45 in good health and CMV-seronegative. The material sequenced was PBMCs. J is TRBJ1-1 and V is TRBV19; D unresolved. The CDR3 loop reads CASSWGRGGTEAFF. In nucleotides, the CDR3 is TGTGCCAGTAGTTGGGGAAGAGGAGGCACTGAAGCTTTCTTT.